The T cell receptor (beta chain) described here comes from a study of T-cell reconstitution after alpha-beta-depleted transplantation in children. CDR1 is LGHNA and CDR2 is YSLEER in the germline V gene. The CDR3 is made up of 15 amino acids. The germline V and J ends were trimmed by 8 bases and 6 bases, with 21 bases remaining between them. The authors prepared the TCRbeta library with unique molecular identifiers. TCRdb passed the PCR reads through MiXCR, listing each CDR3 protein once. The data contain 500,000 to 650,000 distinct CDR3 sequences, about an eighth of them singletons. Notes on this clonotype: Its antigen is not known.

Points from the study as a whole: T-cell counts and diversity were attributed mostly to newly produced T cells one year after transplant. Expanded graft clones numbering several hundred reportedly gave rise to alpha-beta T cells about two months after transplant. Where some patients showed high TCRbeta diversity at day 60, it came from recipient T cells and thymic progenitors that had survived.

The rearrangement uses TRBV4-3 and TRBJ2-3; D tentatively reads TRBD1 or TRBD2 (5 bases each). Source: PBMCs, mostly from graft donor cells, taken 180 days after TCRalphabeta/CD19-depleted stem cell transplant. This clonotype was obtained from a female patient aged 2-9 years who had a stem cell transplant for aplastic anemia, so the T cells may come from the graft donor. The CDR3 nucleotides read TGCGCCAGCTCTGATAGCGACGCCTGGGGGGATACGCAGTATTTT. This sequence encodes CASSDSDAWGDTQYF.